Shown below are 14 T cell receptor beta chains from a single sample sequenced in a study of blood T cell repertoires in COVID-19. Some clones are missing from TCRdb's copy, which holds only in-frame ones; the method was immunoSEQ multiplex PCR. This table has fewer than 250,000 clones, 84% appearing once. The sequenced sample consisted of peripheral blood. These receptors all stem from a man aged 50 or older with acute or convalescent COVID-19.

The gene calls are TRBV18 and TRBJ1-1, with D perhaps matching TRBD1 (6 bases). The CDR3 length is 16 residues. Germline V gene sequence: CDR1 KGHSH, CDR2 LQKENI. V lost 1 base to trimming and J lost 3 bases, with 15 bases between them. The CDR3 loop is CASSPQHSGGYTEAFF. CDR3 coding DNA: TGTGCCAGCTCACCACAGCATTCGGGGGGCTACACTGAAGCTTTCTTT.

The chain couples TRBV5-1 to TRBJ1-1; D remains unclear. V lost 1 base and J lost 1, with 17 bases in between. Germline CDR1 is SGHRS and CDR2 is YFSETQ. The CDR3 totals 17 residues. In DNA, the CDR3 is TGCGCCAGCAGCTTGACGTCGGTGGCAGGTGAGAACACTGAAGCTTTCTTT. It specifies CASSLTSVAGENTEAFF. Based on the CDR3 plus reference TRBV5-1 and TRBJ1-1, the full variable domain is KAGVTQTPRYLIKTRGQQVTLSCSPISGHRSVSWYQQTPGQGLQFLFEYFSETQRNKGNFPGRFSGRQFSNSRSEMNVSTLELGDSALYLCASSLTSVAGENTEAFFGQGTRLTVV.

This sequence joins TRBV6-5 and TRBJ1-2; TRBD1 is a possible D gene (5 bases). This CDR3 is 15 amino acids long. The ends were cut back, 2 bases at V and 2 bases at J, with 12 bases in the middle. Germline V lookup: CDR1 MNHEY, CDR2 SVGAGI. CDR3 region: CASSYAGQGNYGYTF. DNA of the CDR3: TGTGCCAGCAGTTACGCGGGGCAAGGAAACTATGGCTACACCTTC.

V gene TRBV9 combines with J gene TRBJ1-2, with 8 bases lining up with TRBD1. Germline V CDR1 and CDR2: SGDLS, YYNGEE. Trimming at V came to 3 bases and at J to 8 bases, leaving 12 bases not matched to a gene. The CDR3 sequence is 15 residues long. Here the CDR3 DNA reads TGTGCCAGCAGCGGTCGGGGACAGGTAGTCGGGGGCTACACCTTC. Translation gives CASSGRGQVVGGYTF.

This clone was seen a handful of times. The V gene is TRBV19, the J gene TRBJ1-2, with 10 positions matching TRBD1. J gave up 2 bases and V 2 bases, and 5 bases lay outside the gene matches. In germline, CDR1 is LNHDA, CDR2 SQIVND (reference sequence). The CDR3 sequence is 16 residues long. The DNA of the CDR3 is TGTGCCAGTAGTATATCCGGGACAGGGGAGAACTATGGCTACACCTTC. Its translation is CASSISGTGENYGYTF.

The CDR3 DNA reads TGTGCCAGCAGTGGACCCAGCGGGAGGGCCAGGGAGACCCAGTACTTC. It yields the protein CASSGPSGRARETQYF. The chain couples TRBV6-1 to TRBJ2-5, with TRBD2 matching over 10 bases. Trimming at V came to 4 bases and at J to 5 bases, leaving 10 bases not matched to a gene. The length of the CDR3 is 16 residues. Per germline, CDR1 MNHNS and CDR2 SASEGT.

This clone has a handful of counts. The V call is TRBV11-2, the J call TRBJ1-6, with D unresolved. There are 14 residues in the CDR3. The germline gives CDR1 SGHAT, CDR2 FQNNGV. V lost 2 bases and J lost 9, with 11 bases in between. CDR3 protein: CASSLPGLGSPLHF. DNA of the CDR3: TGTGCCAGCAGCTTACCCGGGTTGGGTTCACCCCTCCACTTT.

The V gene is TRBV2, the J gene TRBJ2-7, with 7 bases aligning to TRBD1. The CDR3 runs 17 residues. Germline V gene data show CDR1 as SNHLY and CDR2 as FYNNEI. J gave up 4 bases and V 0 bases, and 12 bases lay outside the gene matches. This chain's CDR3 is CASSEALRQGFKYEQYF. In DNA form, the CDR3 reads TGTGCCAGCAGTGAAGCCCTACGACAGGGATTTAAGTACGAGCAGTACTTC.

The chain links TRBV6-5 to TRBJ2-7; D unresolved. The CDR3 is made up of 11 amino acids. Germline lookup yields CDR1 MNHEY and CDR2 SVGAGI. Between the trimmed V and J ends, which lost 6 bases and 4 bases, there was a span of 7 bases. The CDR3 sequence: CASRLNYEQYF. CDR3 sequence (DNA): TGTGCCAGCAGGCTAAATTACGAGCAGTACTTC.

The chain links TRBV3-1 (or the pseudogene TRBV3-2) to TRBJ1-6; tentative D call: TRBD1 (5 bases). V lost 4 bases and J lost 6, with 13 bases in between. This CDR3 is 15 amino acids long. CDR1 and CDR2 from the germline V gene are LGHDT and YNNKEL (reference sequence). CDR3 in amino acids: CASSPSQGRNSPLHF. Here the CDR3 DNA reads TGTGCCAGCAGCCCCAGCCAGGGTCGTAATTCACCCCTCCACTTT.

Only a few counts were recorded for this clone. This chain uses TRBV10-1 with TRBJ2-7; D is ambiguous. Germline values: CDR1 WNHNN, CDR2 SYGVQD (reference sequence). The CDR3 extends over 14 amino acids. V lost 1 base, J lost 4 bases, and 11 bases lay in between. The CDR3 protein is CASSEWPHGYEQYF. The CDR3 nucleotides are TGCGCCAGCAGTGAGTGGCCCCATGGTTACGAGCAGTACTTC.

The J gene is TRBJ2-7, the V gene TRBV2, with TRBD2 matching over 9 bases. Germline V lookup: CDR1 SNHLY, CDR2 FYNNEI. The J segment lost 4 bases and the V segment lost 7 bases, leaving 5 bases of the junction unmatched. CDR3 length: 13 residues. The CDR3 region is CASTSGEVYEQYF. The DNA for the CDR3 is TGTGCCAGCACTAGCGGGGAGGTGTACGAGCAGTACTTC.

V gene TRBV29-1 combines with J gene TRBJ2-7; possible D gene TRBD2, 5 bases. The CDR3 has 12 amino acids. Germline lookup yields CDR1 SQVTM and CDR2 ANQGSEA. Trimming removed 5 bases at V and 0 bases at J, with 8 bases between. CDR3 coding DNA: TGCAGCGTTAGGAGGAGCTCCTACGAGCAGTACTTC. It yields the protein CSVRRSSYEQYF.

The chain links TRBV6-5 to TRBJ1-5; TRBD1 matches at 7 bases. The CDR3 is 15 amino acids. The trim removed 5 bases at V and 2 bases at J, leaving 6 bases unmatched. Germline V gives CDR1 MNHEY, CDR2 SVGAGI. The CDR3 loop reads CASSRQGRGNQPQHF. The DNA of the CDR3 is TGTGCCAGCAGTCGACAGGGACGTGGCAATCAGCCCCAGCATTTT.